The 5 T cell receptor beta chains reported below all come from one sample, sequenced in a study of blood T cell repertoires in COVID-19. Profiling relied on immunoSEQ multiplex PCR, and the TCRdb table lists in-frame clones only, not all of them. This sample has approximately 150,000 clones, with about 87% found just once. The material sequenced was peripheral blood. The receptors shown here come from a woman in her fifties or sixties with active or convalescent COVID-19.

The chain is built from TRBV5-1 and TRBJ1-3, with no clear D. The length of the CDR3 is 15 residues. V lost 0 bases and J lost 0, with 7 bases in between. Germline assignment: CDR1 SGHRS and CDR2 YFSETQ. CDR3 nucleotide sequence: TGCGCCAGCAGCTTGGGTGAGGTCTCTGGAAACACCATATATTTT. Protein product: CASSLGEVSGNTIYF.

About this clone itself: Germline is not matched at one junction end, which may reflect a read error. CDR3 nucleotide sequence: TGTGCCACCAGTGATTCAGACAGTAGACTTAGCTTT. Protein sequence: CATSDSDSRLSF. V and J are TRBV24-1 and TRBJ1-1; perhaps TRBD1 as D (5 bases). Germline lookup yields CDR1 KGHDR and CDR2 SFDVKD. This CDR3 contains 12 residues.

Turning to this clone: The identical CDR3 is also encoded by other nucleotide sequences in the sample. The chain joins TRBV7-2 to TRBJ2-1; D is ambiguous. Trimming removed 5 bases at V and 3 bases at J, with 5 bases between. Germline CDR1 SGHTA, CDR2 FQGNSA. The CDR3 length is 12 residues. In DNA, the CDR3 is TGTGCCAGCAGCACCAGCTACAATGAGCAGTTCTTC. Amino acid sequence: CASSTSYNEQFF.

V gene TRBV9 combines with J gene TRBJ1-4; 7 bases align to TRBD1. V lost 3 bases, J lost 2 bases, and 4 bases stayed unmatched. The CDR3 runs to 15 residues. Germline CDR1 reads SGDLS; CDR2 reads YYNGEE. This CDR3 reads CASSATGKTNEKLFF. CDR3 bases: TGTGCCAGCAGCGCGACAGGGAAGACTAATGAAAAACTGTTTTTT.

The V and J genes are TRBV11-2 and TRBJ2-3; maybe TRBD2 (6 bases). The germline V gene encodes CDR1 SGHAT and CDR2 FQNNGV. This CDR3 comprises 18 residues. Deletions cut 5 bases from V and 0 bases from J, with 21 bases between. The chain's CDR3 is CASSQYSGGLLSTDTQYF. In nucleotides, the CDR3 is TGTGCCAGCAGCCAATACTCCGGGGGACTCCTTAGCACAGATACGCAGTATTTT.